This section outlines one TCR beta chain sequence together with its context. No antigen is known for it. The same CDR3 is also encoded by other DNA sequences in this sample. The entry originates in a study of shared clonotypes between healthy human individuals. Study-wide findings and caveats: Sequencing depth was expected to affect clonotype sharing among donors. When naive CD4 clonotypes were compared across a few donors, roughly 4.9% were shared.

For every subset, genomic DNA was evenly distributed across several immunoSEQ plates. The protocol was immunoSEQ multiplex PCR, while the TCRdb copy is restricted to in-frame clones and leaves out a portion. The sample has 950,000 to 1,100,000 clones, around 78% seen once. The V and J ends lost 6 bases and 5 bases, in that order; junction bases with no gene match: 6. The germline V gene has CDR1 MDHEN and CDR2 SYDVKM. This CDR3 has 14 residues. Sequencing was performed on memory CD4+ T cells from PBMCs. The subset was: CD45RA-negative fraction. The clonotype originates from a man between 18 and 35 years old in good health. Some clones in this sample may be carry-over from other donors' samples. The chain recombines TRBV28 with TRBJ2-5; 10 bases map to TRBD2. CDR3 protein: CASRPSGSGETQYF. The CDR3 region has the DNA TGTGCCAGCAGACCTAGCGGGAGCGGGGAGACCCAGTACTTC.